This T cell receptor beta chain emerged from a study of T cell responses to AZD1222 COVID-19 vaccine. The study, taken as a whole, reports: Most donors were white British, females outnumbered males, and clonal diversity was possibly underestimated.

Regarding this clone: Its antigen is still unknown.

J was trimmed by 4 bases and V by 6 bases; bases with no gene match: 5. This CDR3 has 13 residues. CDR1 and CDR2 from the germline V gene are LNHDA and SQIVND (reference sequence). Profiled with immunoSEQ multiplex PCR; TCRdb holds only in-frame clones, not every one. Of around 210,000 clones listed, less than 95% are singletons. The V and J genes are TRBV19 and TRBJ1-1; 7 bases fit TRBD1. This sample comprised peripheral blood, obtained 28 days after the second dose of the MenACWY control vaccine. The TCR sequence derives from an adult who received the MenACWY meningococcal vaccine as a control. The CDR3 nucleotides are TGTGCCAGTAGCCTCGACAGGGCCACTGAAGCTTTCTTT. This translates into CASSLDRATEAFF.